The source of this T cell receptor (beta chain) is a study of shared clonotypes between healthy human individuals. V dropped 0 bases and J dropped 0 bases, with 14 bases sitting between them. Germline V gives CDR1 LGHNT, CDR2 FRNRAP. The CDR3 is 17 residues long. Using immunoSEQ multiplex PCR, the repertoire was profiled, and TCRdb retains in-frame clones only, with some absent. In the table there are about 660,000 clones, less than 85% of which are singletons. The sample taken for sequencing was memory CD4+ T cells sorted from blood. Sample subset: CD45RA-negative fraction. The receptor was isolated from a woman in her thirties in good health. This chain links TRBV12-5 with TRBJ1-2; maybe TRBD1 (5 bases). This CDR3 reads CASGLVPSQGSNYGYTF. Written as DNA, the CDR3 is TGTGCTAGTGGTTTGGTACCCAGTCAGGGATCTAACTATGGCTACACCTTC.